The present entry profiles one T cell receptor (beta chain) with its context. The read ends 3 residues early relative to the CDR3; the germline J gene fills the gap. The CDR3 contains 15 residues. Germline-derived CDR1 and CDR2 are DFQATT and SNEGSKA (reference sequence). Trimming stripped 6 bases from V and 0 bases from J, with 17 bases between. Profiled with immunoSEQ multiplex PCR; TCRdb holds only in-frame clones, not every one. There are around 30,000 clones in the sample, with 6% to 7% held by the top ten. This sample is drawn from a study of T cells in women clearing cervical HPV infection. The sample comprised blood buffy coat. The receptor comes from a woman between 18 and 70 years old with a cervical HPV16 infection that either progressed to CIN3+ or cleared (not recorded which). The rearrangement links TRBV20-1 to TRBJ2-5; perhaps TRBD2 as D (5 bases). The CDR3 sequence: CSANTRPLDQETQYF. CDR3 DNA (partial): TGCAGTGCCAACACCCGTCCACTAGACCAAGAGACC.